This TCR beta chain came from a study of cytomegalovirus exposure and HLA in healthy donors. Looking at the study overall: Unique TCR beta sequences numbering about 100 million came from around 180 million T cells in an earlier analysis. General observations from the study: Immune exposure information available was restricted to CMV serostatus. Later work associated fewer than 20,000 TCR beta sequences with HLA alleles at 0.05 false discovery rate.

The V gene's germline CDR1 is SGHDT and CDR2 YYEEEE. V gave up 2 bases and J gave up 11 bases, with 13 bases separating them. The CDR3 loop spans 12 amino acids. The study ran its PCR with 60 Vbeta and 13 Jbeta primers. Original processing methods: In a later analysis, roughly 86 million unique TCR beta chains included roughly 11 million shared by two or more donors. Sequencing was performed with immunoSEQ multiplex PCR; in TCRdb, only in-frame clones are kept and a portion is missing. V, J and clone size reflect that table, while D and trimming were determined from the DNA. The sample lists some 130,000 clones; approximately 85% were seen once. Concerning this clone itself: Its target is unknown.

The chain is built from TRBV5-6 and TRBJ1-1; D is undetermined. The clonotype originates from a young woman in good health and CMV-seropositive. Sequences were obtained from PBMCs. This CDR3 reads CASSFSWTNAFF. The CDR3 coding sequence is TGTGCCAGCAGCTTCTCGTGGACTAACGCTTTCTTT. Variable domain in full (rest from reference TRBV5-6 and TRBJ1-1): DAGVTQSPTHLIKTRGQQVTLRCSPKSGHDTVSWYQQALGQGPQFIFQYYEEEERQRGNFPDRFSGHQFPNYSSELNVNALLLGDSALYLCASSFSWTNAFFGQGTRLTVV.